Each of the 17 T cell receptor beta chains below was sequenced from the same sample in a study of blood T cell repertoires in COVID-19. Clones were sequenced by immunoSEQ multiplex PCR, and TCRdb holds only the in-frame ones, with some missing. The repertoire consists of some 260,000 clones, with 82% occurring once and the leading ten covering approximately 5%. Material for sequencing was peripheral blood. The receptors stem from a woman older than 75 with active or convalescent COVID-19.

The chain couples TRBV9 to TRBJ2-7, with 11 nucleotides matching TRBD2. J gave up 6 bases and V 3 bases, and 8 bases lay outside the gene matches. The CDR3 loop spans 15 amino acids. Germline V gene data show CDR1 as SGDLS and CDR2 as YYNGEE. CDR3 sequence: CASSEGTSGSSEQYF. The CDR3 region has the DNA TGTGCCAGCAGCGAAGGAACTAGCGGGAGTTCCGAGCAGTACTTC. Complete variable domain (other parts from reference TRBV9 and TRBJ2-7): DSGVTQTPKHLITATGQRVTLRCSPRSGDLSVYWYQQSLDQGLQFLIQYYNGEERAKGNILERFSAQQFPDLHSELNLSSLELGDSALYFCASSEGTSGSSEQYFGPGTRLTVT.

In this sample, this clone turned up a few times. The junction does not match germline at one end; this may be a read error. CDR3 in amino acids: CASSQGQGRVVAF. CDR3 DNA sequence: TGTGCCAGCAGCCAGGGACAGGGTAGGGTAGTCGCCTTC. This chain links TRBV3-1 (or the pseudogene TRBV3-2) with TRBJ1-2, with 9 bases fitting TRBD1. The CDR3 totals 13 residues. Germline assignment: CDR1 LGHDT and CDR2 YNNKEL (reference sequence).

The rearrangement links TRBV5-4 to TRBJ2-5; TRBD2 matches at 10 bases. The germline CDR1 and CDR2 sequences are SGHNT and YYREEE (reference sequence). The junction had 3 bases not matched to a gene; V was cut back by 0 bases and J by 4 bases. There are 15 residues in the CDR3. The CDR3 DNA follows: TGTGCCAGCAGCTTGGTACTAGCGGGGACAGAGACCCAGTACTTC. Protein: CASSLVLAGTETQYF.

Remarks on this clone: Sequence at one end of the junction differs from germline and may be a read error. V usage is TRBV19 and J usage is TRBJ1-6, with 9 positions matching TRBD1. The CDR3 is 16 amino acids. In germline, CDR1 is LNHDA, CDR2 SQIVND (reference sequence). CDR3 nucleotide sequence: TGTGCCAGTCGCACAGGGGGCATCTCCAATAATTCACCCCTCCACTTT. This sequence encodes CASRTGGISNNSPLHF.

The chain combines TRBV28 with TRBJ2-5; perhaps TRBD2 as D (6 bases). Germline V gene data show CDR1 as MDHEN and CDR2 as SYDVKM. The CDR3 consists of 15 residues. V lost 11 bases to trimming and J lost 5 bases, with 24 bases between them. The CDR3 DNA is TGTGCCGCCACCTCGTTGGACGGGGGTATGGAGACCCAGTACTTC. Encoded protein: CAATSLDGGMETQYF.

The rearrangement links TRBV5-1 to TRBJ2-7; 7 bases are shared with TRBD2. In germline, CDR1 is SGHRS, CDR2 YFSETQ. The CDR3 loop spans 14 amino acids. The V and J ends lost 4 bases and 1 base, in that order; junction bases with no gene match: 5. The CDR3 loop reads CASSDASGSYEQYF. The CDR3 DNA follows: TGCGCCAGCAGCGACGCTAGCGGATCCTACGAGCAGTACTTC.

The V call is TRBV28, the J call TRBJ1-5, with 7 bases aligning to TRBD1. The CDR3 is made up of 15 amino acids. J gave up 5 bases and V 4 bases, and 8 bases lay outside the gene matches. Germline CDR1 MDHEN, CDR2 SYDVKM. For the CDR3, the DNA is TGTGCCAGCAGTTCAATCCGGGACAGAGATCAGCCCCAGCATTTT. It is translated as CASSSIRDRDQPQHF.

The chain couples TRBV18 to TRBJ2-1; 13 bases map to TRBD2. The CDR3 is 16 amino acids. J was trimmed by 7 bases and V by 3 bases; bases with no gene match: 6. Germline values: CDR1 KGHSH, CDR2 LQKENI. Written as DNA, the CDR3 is TGTGCCAGCTCACCTTGGACTAGCGGGAGCTATAATGAGCAGTTCTTC. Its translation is CASSPWTSGSYNEQFF.

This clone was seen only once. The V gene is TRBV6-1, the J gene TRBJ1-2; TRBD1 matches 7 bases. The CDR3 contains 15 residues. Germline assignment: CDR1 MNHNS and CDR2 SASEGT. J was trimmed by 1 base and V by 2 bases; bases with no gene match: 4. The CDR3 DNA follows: TGTGCCAGCAGTGAACAGGGGGGCCATAACTATGGCTACACCTTC. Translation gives CASSEQGGHNYGYTF.

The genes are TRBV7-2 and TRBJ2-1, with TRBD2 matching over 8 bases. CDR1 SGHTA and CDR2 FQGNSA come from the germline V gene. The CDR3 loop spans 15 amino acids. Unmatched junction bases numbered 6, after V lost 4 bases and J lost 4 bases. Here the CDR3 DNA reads TGTGCCAGCAGCTCCAGCGGGAGTGCGTACAATGAGCAGTTCTTC. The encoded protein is CASSSSGSAYNEQFF.

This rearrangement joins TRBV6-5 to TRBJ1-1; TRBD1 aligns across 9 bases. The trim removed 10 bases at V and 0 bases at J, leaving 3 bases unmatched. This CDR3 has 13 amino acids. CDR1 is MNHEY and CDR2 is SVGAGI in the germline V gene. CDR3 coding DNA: TGTGCCATCGGGACAGGGATGAACACTGAAGCTTTCTTT. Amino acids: CAIGTGMNTEAFF.

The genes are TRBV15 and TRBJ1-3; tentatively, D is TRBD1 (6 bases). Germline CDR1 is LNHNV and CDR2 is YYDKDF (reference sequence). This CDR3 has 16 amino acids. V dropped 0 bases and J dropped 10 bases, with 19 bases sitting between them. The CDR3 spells CATSRDGVGGLGTIYF. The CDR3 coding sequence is TGTGCCACCAGCAGAGATGGTGTAGGGGGTCTAGGGACCATATATTTT. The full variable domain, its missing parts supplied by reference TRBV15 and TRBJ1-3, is DAMVIQNPRYQVTQFGKPVTLSCSQTLNHNVMYWYQQKSSQAPKLLFHYYDKDFNNEADTPDNFQSRRPNTSFCFLDIRSPGLGDTAMYLCATSRDGVGGLGTIYFGEGSWLTVV.

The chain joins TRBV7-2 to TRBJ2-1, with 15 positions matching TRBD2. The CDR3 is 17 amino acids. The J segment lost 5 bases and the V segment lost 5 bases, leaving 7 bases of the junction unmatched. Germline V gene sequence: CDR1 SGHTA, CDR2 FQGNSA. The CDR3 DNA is TGTGCCAGCAGCCGCGAAGGGACTAGCGGGAGGAACAATGAGCAGTTCTTC. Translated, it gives CASSREGTSGRNNEQFF.

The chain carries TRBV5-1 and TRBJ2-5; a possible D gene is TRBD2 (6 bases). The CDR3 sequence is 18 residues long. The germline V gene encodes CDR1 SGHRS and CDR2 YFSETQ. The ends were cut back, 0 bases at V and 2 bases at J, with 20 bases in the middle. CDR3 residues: CASSLGLAAAPQQETQYF. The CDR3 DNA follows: TGCGCCAGCAGCTTGGGTTTAGCGGCCGCACCTCAACAAGAGACCCAGTACTTC.

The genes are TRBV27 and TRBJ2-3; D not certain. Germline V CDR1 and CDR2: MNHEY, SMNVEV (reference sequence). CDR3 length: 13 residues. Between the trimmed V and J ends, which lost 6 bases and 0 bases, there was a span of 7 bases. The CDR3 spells CASRYTSTDTQYF. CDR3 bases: TGTGCCAGCAGGTATACTAGCACAGATACGCAGTATTTT.

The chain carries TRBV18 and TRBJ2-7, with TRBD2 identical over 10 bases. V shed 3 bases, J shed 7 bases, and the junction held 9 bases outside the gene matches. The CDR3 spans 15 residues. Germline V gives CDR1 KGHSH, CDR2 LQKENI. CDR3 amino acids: CASSPGLAVPGEQYF. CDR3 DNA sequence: TGTGCCAGCTCACCCGGACTAGCGGTCCCTGGGGAGCAGTACTTC. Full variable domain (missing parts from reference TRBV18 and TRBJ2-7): NAGVMQNPRHLVRRRGQEARLRCSPMKGHSHVYWYRQLPEEGLKFMVYLQKENIIDESGMPKERFSAEFPKEGPSILRIQQVVRGDSAAYFCASSPGLAVPGEQYFGPGTRLTVT.

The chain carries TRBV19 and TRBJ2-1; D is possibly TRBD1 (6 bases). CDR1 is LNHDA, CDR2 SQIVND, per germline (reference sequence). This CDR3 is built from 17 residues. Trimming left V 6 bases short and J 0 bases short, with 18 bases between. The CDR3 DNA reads TGTGCCAGTAGGGGGGTATCCGACAGGAGCTCCTACAATGAGCAGTTCTTC. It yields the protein CASRGVSDRSSYNEQFF.